This T cell receptor beta chain appears in the sequencing data of a study of T cells after posttransplantation cyclophosphamide. Cyclophosphamide on days +3 and +4 followed busulfan-fludarabine conditioning and a marrow graft. Trimming pared 10 bases from V and 0 bases from J, leaving 7 bases between. This CDR3 is 11 amino acids long. The V gene's germline CDR1 is MDHEN and CDR2 SYDVKM. Study-level points and caveats: Recipient CMV seropositivity and CMV reactivation strongly tracked TRB clonality. Tissue-infiltrating T cells from skin or gut overlapped little with blood T cells. Later post-transplant blood repertoires were often dominated by donor CD8+ memory clones.

The data were produced by immunoSEQ multiplex PCR, yet TCRdb's version contains in-frame clones alone and is incomplete. The data list over 15,000 clones, none observed once; 0.54% falls to the top ten. This clone was observed many times. Its antigen is undetermined. The TCR originated in a female patient in her thirties or forties who received an allogeneic stem cell transplant from a related donor, was CMV-positive, and had no GVHD. Some of the T cells may derive from the graft donor. This sample comprised PBMCs, obtained after allogeneic stem cell transplant with posttransplant cyclophosphamide. The chain employs TRBV28 and TRBJ2-7; possibly TRBD2 for D (5 bases). The DNA for the CDR3 is TGTGCCACCGGGATCTCCTACGAGCAGTACTTC. As protein: CATGISYEQYF.